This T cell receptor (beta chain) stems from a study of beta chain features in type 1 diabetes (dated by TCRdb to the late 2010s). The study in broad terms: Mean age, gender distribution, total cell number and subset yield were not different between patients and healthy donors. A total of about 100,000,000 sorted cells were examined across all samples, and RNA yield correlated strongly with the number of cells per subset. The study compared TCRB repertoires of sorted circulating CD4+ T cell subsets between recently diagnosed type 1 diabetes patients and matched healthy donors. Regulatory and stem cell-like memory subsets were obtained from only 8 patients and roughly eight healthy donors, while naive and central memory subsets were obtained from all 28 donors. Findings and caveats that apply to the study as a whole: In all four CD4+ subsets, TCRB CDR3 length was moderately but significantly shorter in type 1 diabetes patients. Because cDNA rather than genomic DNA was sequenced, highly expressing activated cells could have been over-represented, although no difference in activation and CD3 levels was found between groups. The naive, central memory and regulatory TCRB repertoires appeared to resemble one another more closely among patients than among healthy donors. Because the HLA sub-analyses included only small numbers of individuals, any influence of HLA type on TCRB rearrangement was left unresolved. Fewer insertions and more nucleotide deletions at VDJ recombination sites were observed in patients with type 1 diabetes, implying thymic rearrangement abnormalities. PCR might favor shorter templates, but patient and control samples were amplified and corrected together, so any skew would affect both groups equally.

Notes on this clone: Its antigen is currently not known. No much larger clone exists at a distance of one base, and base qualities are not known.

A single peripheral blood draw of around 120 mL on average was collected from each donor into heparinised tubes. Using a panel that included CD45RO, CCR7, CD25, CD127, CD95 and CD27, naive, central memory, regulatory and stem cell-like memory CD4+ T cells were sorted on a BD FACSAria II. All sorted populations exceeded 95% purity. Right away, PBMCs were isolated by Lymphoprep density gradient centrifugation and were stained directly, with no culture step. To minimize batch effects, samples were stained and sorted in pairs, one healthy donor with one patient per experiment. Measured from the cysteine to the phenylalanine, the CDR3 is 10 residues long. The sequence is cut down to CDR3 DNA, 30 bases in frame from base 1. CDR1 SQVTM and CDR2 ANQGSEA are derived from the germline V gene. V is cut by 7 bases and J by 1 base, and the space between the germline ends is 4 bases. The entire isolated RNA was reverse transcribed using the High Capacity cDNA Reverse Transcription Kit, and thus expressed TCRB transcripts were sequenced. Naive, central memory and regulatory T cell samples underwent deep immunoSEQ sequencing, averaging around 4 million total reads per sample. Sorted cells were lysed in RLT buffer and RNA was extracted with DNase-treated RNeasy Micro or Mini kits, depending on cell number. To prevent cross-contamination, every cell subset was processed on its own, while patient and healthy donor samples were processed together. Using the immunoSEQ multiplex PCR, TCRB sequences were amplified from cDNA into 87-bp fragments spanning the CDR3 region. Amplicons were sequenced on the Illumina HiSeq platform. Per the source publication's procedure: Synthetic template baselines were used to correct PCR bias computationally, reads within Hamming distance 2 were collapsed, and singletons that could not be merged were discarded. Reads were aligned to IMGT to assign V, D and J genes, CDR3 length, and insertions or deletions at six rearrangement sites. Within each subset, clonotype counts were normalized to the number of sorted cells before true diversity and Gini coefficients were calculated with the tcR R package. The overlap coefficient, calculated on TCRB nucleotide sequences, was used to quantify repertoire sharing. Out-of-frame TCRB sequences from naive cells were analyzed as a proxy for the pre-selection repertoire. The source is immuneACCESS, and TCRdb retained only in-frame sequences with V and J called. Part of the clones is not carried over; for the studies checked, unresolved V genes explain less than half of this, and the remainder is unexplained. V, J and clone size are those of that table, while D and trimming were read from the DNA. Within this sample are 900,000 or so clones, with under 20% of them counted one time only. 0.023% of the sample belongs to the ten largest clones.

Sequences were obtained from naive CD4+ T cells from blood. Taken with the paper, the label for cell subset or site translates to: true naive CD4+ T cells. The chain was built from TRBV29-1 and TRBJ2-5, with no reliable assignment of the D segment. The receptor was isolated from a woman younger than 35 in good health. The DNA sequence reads TGCAGCGCCTCCCAAGAGACCCAGTACTTC. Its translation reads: CSASQETQYF.